The source of this T cell receptor (beta chain) is a study of cytomegalovirus exposure and HLA in healthy donors. The repertoire was sequenced with immunoSEQ multiplex PCR; TCRdb's copy has only in-frame clones and lacks some. The sample consists of about 150,000 clones, about 88% of them appearing once. The junction had 5 bases not matched to a gene; V was cut back by 4 bases and J by 4 bases. The CDR3 spans 13 residues. Per the germline V gene, CDR1 is GTSNPN and CDR2 is SVGIG (reference sequence). The V gene is TRBV30, the J gene TRBJ1-1, with TRBD1 matching over 8 bases. Source material: PBMCs. This receptor was identified in a woman aged 18-29 years in good health and CMV-seropositive. DNA for the CDR3: TGTGCCTGGACCAGACAGGGGTCCACTGAAGCTTTCTTT. Its translation is CAWTRQGSTEAFF.